This T cell receptor (beta chain) was captured in a study of T cell repertoires in cytomegalovirus infection. On the study more broadly: Matching HLA type, along with CMV infection, was indicated by public TCR beta signatures.

This clonotype showed up just a few times. Its target is not known. Via MiXCR, TCRdb re-called the reads, giving one row per CDR3 protein. Seen here are approximately 110,000 distinct CDR3 sequences, about 30% observed once, and the top ten hold roughly 81%. The CDR3 is made up of 13 amino acids. Germline CDR1 is LNHDA and CDR2 is SQIVND (reference sequence). V dropped 0 bases and J dropped 7 bases, with 7 bases sitting between them. Findings of the study overall: Across the ex vivo response, the dominant clonotypes were HLA-C-restricted CMV-specific TCR beta clonotypes. Cumulative frequency of public TCR beta families picked out carriers of CMV plus the relevant HLA.

The specimen was CD8+ T cells from cultured PBMCs, collected from culture after CMV antigen stimulation. This sequence originates from a human donor in good health (CMV status not recorded). Some clones in this sample may be carry-over from other donors' samples. V is TRBV19 and J is TRBJ2-4; D ambiguous. CDR3 bases: TGTGCCAGTAGTATAGACACCTATAACATTCAGTACTTC. This translates into CASSIDTYNIQYF. Full variable domain (outside the CDR3, taken from reference TRBV19 and TRBJ2-4): DGGITQSPKYLFRKEGQNVTLSCEQNLNHDAMYWYRQDPGQGLRLIYYSQIVNDFQKGDIAEGYSVSREKKESFPLTVTSAQKNPTAFYLCASSIDTYNIQYFGAGTRLSVL.